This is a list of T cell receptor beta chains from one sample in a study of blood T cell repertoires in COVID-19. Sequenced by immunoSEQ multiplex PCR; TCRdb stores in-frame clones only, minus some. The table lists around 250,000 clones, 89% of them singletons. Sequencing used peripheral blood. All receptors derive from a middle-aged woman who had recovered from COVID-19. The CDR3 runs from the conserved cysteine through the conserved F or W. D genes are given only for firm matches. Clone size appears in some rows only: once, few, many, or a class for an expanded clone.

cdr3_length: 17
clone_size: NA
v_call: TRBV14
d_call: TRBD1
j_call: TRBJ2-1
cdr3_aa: CASSHLFGTGGLNEQFF
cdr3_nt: TGTGCCAGCAGCCATCTCTTTGGCACAGGGGGTTTGAATGAGCAGTTCTTC

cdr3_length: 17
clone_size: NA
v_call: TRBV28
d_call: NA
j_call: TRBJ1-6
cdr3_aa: CASSLWIGGTTGAPLHF
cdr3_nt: TGTGCCAGCAGTTTATGGATAGGGGGTACCACCGGGGCACCCCTCCACTTT

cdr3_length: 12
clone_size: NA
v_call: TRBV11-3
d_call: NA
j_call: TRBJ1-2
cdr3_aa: CASSLPEDGYTF
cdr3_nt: TGTGCCAGCAGCCTCCCAGAGGATGGCTACACCTTC

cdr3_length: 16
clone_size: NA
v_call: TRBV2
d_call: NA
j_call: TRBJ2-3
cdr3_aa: CASAQEQGGNTDTQYF
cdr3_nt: TGTGCCAGCGCCCAGGAACAGGGGGGGAACACAGATACGCAGTATTTT

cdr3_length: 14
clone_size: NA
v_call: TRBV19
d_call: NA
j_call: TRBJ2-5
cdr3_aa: CASSTGDGLETQYF
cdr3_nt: TGTGCCAGTAGTACAGGGGATGGTTTAGAGACCCAGTACTTC

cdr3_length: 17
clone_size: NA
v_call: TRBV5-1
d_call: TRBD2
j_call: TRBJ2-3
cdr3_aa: CASSFGTSGGSTDTQYF
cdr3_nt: TGCGCCAGCAGCTTCGGGACTAGCGGAGGGAGCACAGATACGCAGTATTTT

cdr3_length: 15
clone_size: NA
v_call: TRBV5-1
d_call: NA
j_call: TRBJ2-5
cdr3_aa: CASSLAGQGPETQYF
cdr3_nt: TGCGCCAGCAGCTTGGCCGGGCAGGGGCCAGAGACCCAGTACTTC

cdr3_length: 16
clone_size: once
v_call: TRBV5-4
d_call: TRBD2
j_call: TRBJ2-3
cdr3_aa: CASSSSVGGGKDTQYF
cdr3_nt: TGTGCCAGCAGCTCGTCCGTGGGGGGAGGGAAAGATACGCAGTATTTT

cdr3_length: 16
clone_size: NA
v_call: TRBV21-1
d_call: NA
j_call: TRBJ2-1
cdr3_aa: CASSISGRASYNEQFF
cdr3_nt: TGTGCCAGCAGCATCAGCGGGAGGGCCTCCTACAATGAGCAGTTCTTC

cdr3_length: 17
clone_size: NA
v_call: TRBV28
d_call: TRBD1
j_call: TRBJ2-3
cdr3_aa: CASSLLGTGGPTDTQYF
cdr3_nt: TGTGCCAGCAGTTTGCTGGGAACAGGGGGCCCCACAGATACGCAGTATTTT

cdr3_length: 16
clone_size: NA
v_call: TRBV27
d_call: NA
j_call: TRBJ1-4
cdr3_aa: CASSLSSGGRGEKLFF
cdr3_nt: TGTGCCAGCAGTTTATCGTCGGGGGGAAGAGGCGAAAAACTGTTTTTT

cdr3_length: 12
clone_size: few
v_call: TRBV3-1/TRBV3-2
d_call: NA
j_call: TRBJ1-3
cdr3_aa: CASSQQQNTIYF
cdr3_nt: TGTGCCAGCAGCCAACAACAAAACACCATATATTTT

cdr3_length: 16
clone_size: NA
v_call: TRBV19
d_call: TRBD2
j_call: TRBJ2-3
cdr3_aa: CASSFRGLAGTDTQYF
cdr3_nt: TGTGCCAGTAGTTTTAGGGGACTAGCGGGAACAGATACGCAGTATTTT

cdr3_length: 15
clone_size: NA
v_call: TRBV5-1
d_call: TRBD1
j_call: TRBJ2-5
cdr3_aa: CASSLEHRGPGTQYF
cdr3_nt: TGCGCCAGCAGCTTGGAGCACAGGGGCCCGGGGACCCAGTACTTC

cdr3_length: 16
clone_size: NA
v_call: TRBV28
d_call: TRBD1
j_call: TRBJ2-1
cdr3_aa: CASSYHRDRGGNEQFF
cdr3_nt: TGTGCCAGCAGTTACCACCGGGACAGGGGGGGCAATGAGCAGTTCTTC

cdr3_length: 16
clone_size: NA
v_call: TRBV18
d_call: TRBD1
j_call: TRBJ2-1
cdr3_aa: CASSPPGQISYNEQFF
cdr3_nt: TGTGCCAGCTCACCACCGGGACAGATCTCCTACAATGAGCAGTTCTTC

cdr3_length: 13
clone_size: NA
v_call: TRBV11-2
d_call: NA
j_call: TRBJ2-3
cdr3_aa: CASSLGGGKAQYF
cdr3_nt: TGTGCCAGCAGCTTAGGGGGCGGGAAAGCGCAGTATTTT

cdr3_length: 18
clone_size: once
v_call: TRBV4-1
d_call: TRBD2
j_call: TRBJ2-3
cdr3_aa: CASSQGRLAGVVTDTQYF
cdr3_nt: TGCGCCAGCAGCCAAGGGAGACTAGCGGGAGTAGTCACAGATACGCAGTATTTT

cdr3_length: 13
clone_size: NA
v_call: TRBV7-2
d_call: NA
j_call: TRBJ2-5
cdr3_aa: CASSPTGRGTQYF
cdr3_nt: TGTGCCAGCAGCCCTACAGGGAGAGGGACCCAGTACTTC

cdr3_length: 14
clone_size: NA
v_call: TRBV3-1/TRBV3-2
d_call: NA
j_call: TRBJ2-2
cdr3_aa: CASSQEYSTGELFF
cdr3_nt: TGTGCCAGCAGCCAAGAATATAGTACCGGGGAGCTGTTTTTT